This T cell receptor beta chain was sequenced in a study of blood T cell repertoires in COVID-19. Sequencing was performed with immunoSEQ multiplex PCR; in TCRdb, only in-frame clones are kept and a portion is missing. In the table there are over 400,000 clones, roughly 88% of which are singletons. Input material: peripheral blood. This clonotype was obtained from a human donor in a cohort sampled during active COVID-19.

The CDR3 here is CASSEAGTGRSYTF. Here the CDR3 DNA reads TGTGCCAGCAGTGAAGCCGGGACAGGGCGCAGCTACACCTTC. V gene TRBV6-1 combines with J gene TRBJ1-2; 9 bases line up with TRBD1. V shed 0 bases and J 9 bases; nucleotides not matched to a gene: 5. The CDR3 is 14 amino acids. Germline CDR1 MNHNS, CDR2 SASEGT.